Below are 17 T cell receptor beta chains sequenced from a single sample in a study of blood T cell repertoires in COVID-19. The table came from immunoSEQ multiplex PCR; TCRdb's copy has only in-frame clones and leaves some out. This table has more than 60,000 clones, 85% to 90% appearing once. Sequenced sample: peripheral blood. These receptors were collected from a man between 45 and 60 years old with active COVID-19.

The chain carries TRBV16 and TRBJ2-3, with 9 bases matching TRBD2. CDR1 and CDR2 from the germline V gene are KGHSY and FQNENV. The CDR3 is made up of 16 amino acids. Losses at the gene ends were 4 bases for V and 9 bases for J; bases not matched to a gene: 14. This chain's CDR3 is CASSPVRLAGSGTQYF. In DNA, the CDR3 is TGTGCCAGCAGCCCAGTTCGCCTAGCGGGATCGGGCACGCAGTATTTT.

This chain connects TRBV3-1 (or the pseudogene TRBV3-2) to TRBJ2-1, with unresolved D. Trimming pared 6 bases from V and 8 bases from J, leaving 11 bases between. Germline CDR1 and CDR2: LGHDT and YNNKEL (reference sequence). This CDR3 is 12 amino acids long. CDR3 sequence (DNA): TGTGCCAGCAGTCTAACACGGGATGAGCAGTTCTTC. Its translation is CASSLTRDEQFF.

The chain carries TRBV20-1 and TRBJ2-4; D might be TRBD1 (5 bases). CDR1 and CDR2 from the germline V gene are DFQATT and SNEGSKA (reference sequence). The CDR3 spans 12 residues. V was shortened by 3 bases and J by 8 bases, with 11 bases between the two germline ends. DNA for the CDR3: TGCAGTGCTAGTCAGGGATCGGACATTCAGTACTTC. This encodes CSASQGSDIQYF.

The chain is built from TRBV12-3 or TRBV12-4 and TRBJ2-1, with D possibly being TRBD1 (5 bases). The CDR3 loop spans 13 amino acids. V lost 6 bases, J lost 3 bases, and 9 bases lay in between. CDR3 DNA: TGTGCCAGCAGATCGACAGACTACAATGAGCAGTTCTTC. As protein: CASRSTDYNEQFF.

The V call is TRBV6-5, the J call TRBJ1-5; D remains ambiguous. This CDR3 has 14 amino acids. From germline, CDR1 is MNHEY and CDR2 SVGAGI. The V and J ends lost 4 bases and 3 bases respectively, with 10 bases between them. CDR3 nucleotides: TGTGCCAGCAGTTGGAGGCAGAACAATCAGCCCCAGCATTTT. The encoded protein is CASSWRQNNQPQHF.

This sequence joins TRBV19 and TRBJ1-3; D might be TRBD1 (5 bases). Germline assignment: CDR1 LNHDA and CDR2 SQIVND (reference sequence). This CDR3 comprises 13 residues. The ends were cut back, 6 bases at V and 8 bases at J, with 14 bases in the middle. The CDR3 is CASRPVGTYTIYF. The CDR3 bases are TGTGCCAGTAGGCCCGTCGGGACTTACACCATATATTTT.

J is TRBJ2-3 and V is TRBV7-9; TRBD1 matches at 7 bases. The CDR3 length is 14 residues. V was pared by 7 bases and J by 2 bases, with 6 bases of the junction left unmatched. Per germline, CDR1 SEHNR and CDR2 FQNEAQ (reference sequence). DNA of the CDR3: TGTGCCAGCAACGACAGGGCCTACACAGATACGCAGTATTTT. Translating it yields CASNDRAYTDTQYF.

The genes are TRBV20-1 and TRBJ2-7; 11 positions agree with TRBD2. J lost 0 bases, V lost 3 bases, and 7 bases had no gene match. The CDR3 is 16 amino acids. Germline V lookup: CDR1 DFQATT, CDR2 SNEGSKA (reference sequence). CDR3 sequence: CSASRGLAESSYEQYF. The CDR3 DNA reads TGCAGTGCTAGTAGGGGACTAGCGGAGTCCTCCTACGAGCAGTACTTC.

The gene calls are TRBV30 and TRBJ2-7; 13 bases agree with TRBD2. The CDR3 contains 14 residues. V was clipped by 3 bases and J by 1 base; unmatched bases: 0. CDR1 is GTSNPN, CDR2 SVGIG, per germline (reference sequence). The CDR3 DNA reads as TGTGCCTGGAGGGGACTAGCGGGGTCCTACGAGCAGTACTTC. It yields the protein CAWRGLAGSYEQYF.

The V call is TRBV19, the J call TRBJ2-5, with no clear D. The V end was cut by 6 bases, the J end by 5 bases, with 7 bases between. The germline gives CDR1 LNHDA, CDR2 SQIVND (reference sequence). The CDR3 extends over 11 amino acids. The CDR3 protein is CASRGVETQYF. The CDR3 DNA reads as TGTGCCAGTAGGGGCGTTGAGACCCAGTACTTC. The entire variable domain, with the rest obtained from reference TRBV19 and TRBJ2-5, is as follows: DGGITQSPKYLFRKEGQNVTLSCEQNLNHDAMYWYRQDPGQGLRLIYYSQIVNDFQKGDIAEGYSVSREKKESFPLTVTSAQKNPTAFYLCASRGVETQYFGPGTRLLVL.

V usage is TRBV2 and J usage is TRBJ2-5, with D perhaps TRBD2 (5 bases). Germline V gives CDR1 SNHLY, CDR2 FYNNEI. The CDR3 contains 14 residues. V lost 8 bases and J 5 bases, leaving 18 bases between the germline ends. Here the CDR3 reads CASPIRPGGETQYF. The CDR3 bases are TGTGCCAGCCCAATAAGACCCGGCGGGGAGACCCAGTACTTC.

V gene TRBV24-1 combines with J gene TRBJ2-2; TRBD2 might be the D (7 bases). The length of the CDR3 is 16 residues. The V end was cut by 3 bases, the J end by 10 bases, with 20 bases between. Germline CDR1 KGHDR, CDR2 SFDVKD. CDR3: CATSDPQVGGHEELFF. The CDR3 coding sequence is TGTGCCACCAGTGATCCCCAGGTCGGGGGGCACGAGGAGCTGTTTTTT.

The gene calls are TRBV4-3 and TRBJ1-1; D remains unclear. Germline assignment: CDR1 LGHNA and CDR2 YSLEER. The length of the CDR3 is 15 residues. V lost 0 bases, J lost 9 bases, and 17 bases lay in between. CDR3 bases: TGCGCCAGCAGCCAAGATCTGGGCAGGCTGAACCAAGCTTTCTTT. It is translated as CASSQDLGRLNQAFF.

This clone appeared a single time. Written as DNA, the CDR3 is TGCGCCAGCACCCCAGGGGGCTCTGGAAACACCATATATTTT. Protein sequence: CASTPGGSGNTIYF. This chain uses TRBV5-1 with TRBJ1-3, with 7 bases that match TRBD1. This CDR3 spans 14 amino acids. CDR1 is SGHRS, CDR2 YFSETQ, per germline. V trimming: 6 bases; J trimming: 0 bases; junction bases outside the gene matches: 3.

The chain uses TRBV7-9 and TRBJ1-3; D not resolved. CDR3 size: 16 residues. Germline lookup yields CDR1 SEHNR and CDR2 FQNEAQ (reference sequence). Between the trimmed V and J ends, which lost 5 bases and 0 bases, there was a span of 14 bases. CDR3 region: CASSPRPSPSGNTIYF. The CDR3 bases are TGTGCCAGCAGCCCGCGGCCCTCCCCCTCTGGAAACACCATATATTTT. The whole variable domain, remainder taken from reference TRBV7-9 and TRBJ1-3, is DTGVSQNPRHKITKRGQNVTFRCDPISEHNRLYWYRQTLGQGPEFLTYFQNEAQLEKSRLLSDRFSAERPKGSFSTLEIQRTEQGDSAMYLCASSPRPSPSGNTIYFGEGSWLTVV.

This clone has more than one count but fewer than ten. The CDR3 sequence: CSAARDTDTQYF. The DNA for the CDR3 is TGCAGCGCCGCGCGGGACACAGATACGCAGTATTTT. V gene TRBV29-1 combines with J gene TRBJ2-3; possibly TRBD2 for D (6 bases). Trimming pared 7 bases from V and 2 bases from J, leaving 10 bases between. This CDR3 region has 12 residues. Germline CDR1 reads SQVTM; CDR2 reads ANQGSEA.

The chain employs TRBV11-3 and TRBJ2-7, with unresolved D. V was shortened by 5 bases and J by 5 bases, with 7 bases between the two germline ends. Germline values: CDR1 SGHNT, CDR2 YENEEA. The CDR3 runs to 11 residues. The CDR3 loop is CASSRYDEQYF. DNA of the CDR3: TGTGCCAGCAGCCGCTACGACGAGCAGTACTTC. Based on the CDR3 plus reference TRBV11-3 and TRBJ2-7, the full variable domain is EAGVVQSPRYKIIEKKQPVAFWCNPISGHNTLYWYLQNLGQGPELLIRYENEEAVDDSQLPKDRFSAERLKGVDSTLKIQPAELGDSAVYLCASSRYDEQYFGPGTRLTVT.